This section outlines one T cell receptor (beta chain) sequence together with its context. Antigen unknown. This specimen belongs to a study of PD-1 blockade in classical Hodgkin lymphoma. In the study overall: With a 2-week interval, patients received intravenous nivolumab at 3 mg/kg.

General study findings and limits: The authors excluded patients who started nivolumab under 1 year after ASCT. TCR diversity rose significantly by C4D1 in CD4+ but not CD8+ cells.

The CDR3 runs 13 residues. Germline loops: CDR1 SGHNT, CDR2 YENEEA. Trimming pared 1 base from V and 5 bases from J, leaving 7 bases between. All trial patients relapsed after autologous stem cell transplantation. Patients had relapsed/refractory classical Hodgkin lymphoma with complete response, partial response or progressive disease as best response. TCRdb's table, derived via immunoSEQ multiplex PCR, lists solely in-frame clones and lacks some. Of around 100,000 clones listed, roughly 91% are singletons. This sample comprised peripheral blood mononuclear cells (PBMCs), obtained before the second cycle of nivolumab. The source is a human donor with classical Hodgkin lymphoma. This rearrangement joins TRBV11-3 to TRBJ2-3, with D maybe TRBD2 (6 bases). The CDR3 region is CASSLVGGDTQYF. The CDR3 nucleotides are TGTGCCAGCAGCTTAGTGGGGGGAGATACGCAGTATTTT.